The next 22 T cell receptor beta chains were all read from a single sample in a study of glioma-infiltrating T cells after dendritic cell vaccination. Clones were sequenced by immunoSEQ multiplex PCR, and TCRdb holds only the in-frame ones, with some missing. Of about 73,000 clones detected, roughly 80% appear once; the ten largest clones hold 2.1%. The specimen comprised blood, sampled before dendritic cell vaccination. These receptors were collected from a human donor with glioblastoma.

This sequence joins TRBV4-1 and TRBJ1-2; 7 positions agree with TRBD1. V lost 0 bases, J lost 8 bases, and 18 bases stayed unmatched. Germline V gives CDR1 MGHRA, CDR2 YSYEKL. This CDR3 comprises 18 residues. CDR3 nucleotide sequence: TGCGCCAGCAGCCAAGACGGAATAGCTCAGGGGGACCGACCGGGCTACACCTTC. Protein sequence: CASSQDGIAQGDRPGYTF.

The genes are TRBV19 and TRBJ1-4; D remains ambiguous. Between the trimmed V and J ends, which lost 4 bases and 7 bases, there was a span of 13 bases. Germline V gene sequence: CDR1 LNHDA, CDR2 SQIVND (reference sequence). CDR3 length: 14 residues. CDR3 sequence (DNA): TGTGCCAGTAGTAAGGTATCTTCAGGTGAAAAACTGTTTTTT. This encodes CASSKVSSGEKLFF.

A few counts support this clone. The chain uses TRBV19 and TRBJ2-3, with 9 bases fitting TRBD1. With 5 bases clipped from V and 7 bases from J, the junction kept 7 bases outside the gene matches. The CDR3 covers 14 residues. Per the germline V gene, CDR1 is LNHDA and CDR2 is SQIVND (reference sequence). Written as DNA, the CDR3 is TGTGCCAGTAGTGCCGGGACAGGGTTTAATACGCAGTATTTT. This sequence encodes CASSAGTGFNTQYF. The complete variable domain, with remaining parts taken from reference TRBV19 and TRBJ2-3, reads DGGITQSPKYLFRKEGQNVTLSCEQNLNHDAMYWYRQDPGQGLRLIYYSQIVNDFQKGDIAEGYSVSREKKESFPLTVTSAQKNPTAFYLCASSAGTGFNTQYFGPGTRLTVL.

The V call is TRBV7-6, the J call TRBJ2-3; 8 bases are shared with TRBD2. CDR1 is SGHVS and CDR2 is FNYEAQ in the germline V gene. This CDR3 is 17 amino acids long. V lost 1 base to trimming and J lost 3 bases; unmatched junction nucleotides: 9. The CDR3 spells CASSLDSSGLLTDTQYF. The CDR3 DNA follows: TGTGCCAGCAGCTTAGATTCTAGCGGGCTTCTAACAGATACGCAGTATTTT. Drawing the rest from reference TRBV7-6 and TRBJ2-3, the complete variable domain is GAGVSQSPRYKVTKRGQDVALRCDPISGHVSLYWYRQALGQGPEFLTYFNYEAQQDKSGLPNDRFSAERPEGSISTLTIQRTEQRDSAMYRCASSLDSSGLLTDTQYFGPGTRLTVL.

The chain joins TRBV21-1 to TRBJ1-5; the table's D call of TRBD1 was not tested on the DNA. TRBV21-1 counts as a pseudogene. CDR3 length equals 15 residues. CDR3: CASSTRTGSNQPQHF. As DNA, the CDR3 is TGTGCCAGCAGCACCCGGACAGGGAGCAATCAGCCCCAGCATTTT.

V gene TRBV7-9 combines with J gene TRBJ2-5, with D perhaps TRBD2 (5 bases). Germline-derived CDR1 and CDR2 are SEHNR and FQNEAQ (reference sequence). The V end lost 1 base, the J end lost 2 bases, and 17 bases lay between the germline ends. CDR3 size: 17 residues. The CDR3 region is CASSLGSTGLIQETQYF. Here the CDR3 DNA reads TGTGCCAGCAGCTTAGGTAGTACGGGGTTGATTCAAGAGACCCAGTACTTC.

This chain links TRBV30 with TRBJ2-3, with D uncertain. Germline lookup yields CDR1 GTSNPN and CDR2 SVGIG (reference sequence). The V and J ends lost 0 bases and 3 bases respectively, with 10 bases between them. CDR3 size: 14 residues. For the CDR3, the DNA is TGTGCCTGGAGTGTACTGCTTGAAACAGATACGCAGTATTTT. Translating it yields CAWSVLLETDTQYF.

In this sample, this clone turned up a few times. The J gene is TRBJ2-2, the V gene TRBV5-1, with 7 bases fitting TRBD1. The germline V gene has CDR1 SGHRS and CDR2 YFSETQ. This CDR3 comprises 17 residues. Germline trimming cut 3 bases from V and 5 bases from J; bases unmatched to any gene: 13. This CDR3 reads CASSSRTGTEMTGELFF. Written as DNA, the CDR3 is TGCGCCAGCAGCTCAAGAACCGGGACAGAAATGACCGGGGAGCTGTTTTTT.

A few counts support this clone. The gene calls are TRBV6-6 and TRBJ2-1, with TRBD1 matching 12 bases. The CDR3 is made up of 16 amino acids. The junction had 11 bases not matched to a gene; V was cut back by 10 bases and J by 4 bases. The germline V gene has CDR1 MNHNY and CDR2 SVGAGI (reference sequence). The CDR3 sequence: CAIKGQGALGYNEQFF. In DNA form, the CDR3 reads TGTGCCATAAAGGGACAGGGGGCTTTGGGGTACAATGAGCAGTTCTTC.

As to this clone: The same CDR3 arises from other DNA sequences in this sample as well. The chain has TRBV4-2 and TRBJ1-4, with D perhaps TRBD1 (6 bases). The germline V gene has CDR1 LGHNA and CDR2 YNFKEQ. V lost 0 bases, J lost 7 bases, and 12 bases lay in between. The CDR3 loop spans 15 amino acids. The CDR3 loop is CASSQDGGAGEKLFF. The CDR3 DNA follows: TGTGCCAGCAGCCAAGACGGGGGGGCAGGTGAAAAACTGTTTTTT.

V and J are TRBV28 and TRBJ1-1; TRBD1 matches at 10 bases. Trimming cost V 2 bases and J 7 bases; bases outside gene matches: 4. CDR1 MDHEN and CDR2 SYDVKM come from the germline V gene. CDR3 length: 14 residues. CDR3 sequence reads: CASSLGTGVDEAFF. The CDR3 bases are TGTGCCAGCAGTTTAGGGACAGGGGTGGATGAAGCTTTCTTT.

The V gene is TRBV4-1, the J gene TRBJ1-2; 10 bases are a match to TRBD1. Germline V CDR1 and CDR2: MGHRA, YSYEKL. V gave up 2 bases and J gave up 0 bases; unmatched junction bases: 3. The CDR3 is 16 amino acids. The CDR3 sequence: CASSQPGQGANYGYTF. CDR3 in DNA: TGCGCCAGCAGCCAACCAGGACAGGGGGCTAACTATGGCTACACCTTC.

This chain links TRBV5-1 with TRBJ1-2, with a possible D match to TRBD1 (5 bases). This CDR3 spans 14 amino acids. CDR1 and CDR2 from the germline V gene are SGHRS and YFSETQ. Trimming shortened V by 2 bases and J by 4 bases, and 12 bases separated the two germline ends. The CDR3 region is CASSFDSKSYGYTF. CDR3 sequence (DNA): TGCGCCAGCAGCTTCGACAGCAAATCCTATGGCTACACCTTC.

This clone has only a few counts. The chain employs TRBV5-1 and TRBJ2-7, with D tentatively TRBD1 (5 bases). Germline CDR1 and CDR2: SGHRS and YFSETQ. The CDR3 length is 14 residues. Trimming took off 0 bases at V and 5 bases at J, with 12 bases between the two ends. CDR3: CASSLAGQQNEQYF. In DNA form, the CDR3 reads TGCGCCAGCAGCTTGGCCGGACAACAAAACGAGCAGTACTTC. Variable domain in full (rest from reference TRBV5-1 and TRBJ2-7): KAGVTQTPRYLIKTRGQQVTLSCSPISGHRSVSWYQQTPGQGLQFLFEYFSETQRNKGNFPGRFSGRQFSNSRSEMNVSTLELGDSALYLCASSLAGQQNEQYFGPGTRLTVT.

The chain uses TRBV5-1 and TRBJ2-2; TRBD1 matches 7 bases. The junction had 10 bases not matched to a gene; V was cut back by 0 bases and J by 2 bases. This CDR3 is built from 18 residues. From germline, CDR1 is SGHRS and CDR2 YFSETQ. The CDR3: CASSLVARDSYNTGELFF. In DNA form, the CDR3 reads TGCGCCAGCAGCTTGGTGGCGAGGGACAGCTACAACACCGGGGAGCTGTTTTTT. The full variable domain, completed using reference TRBV5-1 and TRBJ2-2, is KAGVTQTPRYLIKTRGQQVTLSCSPISGHRSVSWYQQTPGQGLQFLFEYFSETQRNKGNFPGRFSGRQFSNSRSEMNVSTLELGDSALYLCASSLVARDSYNTGELFFGEGSRLTVL.

This chain links TRBV6-5 with TRBJ1-1; no reliable D call. The CDR3 runs 12 residues. Trimming removed 9 bases at V and 1 base at J, with 9 bases between. Germline V gene data show CDR1 as MNHEY and CDR2 as SVGAGI. CDR3 nucleotide sequence: TGTGCCAGTATCGGGAGGAACACTGAAGCTTTCTTT. Amino acid sequence: CASIGRNTEAFF.

The chain uses TRBV4-1 and TRBJ1-4; 9 positions agree with TRBD1. This CDR3 is built from 15 residues. With 3 bases clipped from V and 8 bases from J, the junction kept 7 bases outside the gene matches. CDR1 and CDR2 (germline): MGHRA, YSYEKL. The CDR3 region has the DNA TGCGCCAGCAGCCACCTCGACAGGGGGATCGAAAAACTGTTTTTT. Protein: CASSHLDRGIEKLFF.

The rearrangement links TRBV11-2 to TRBJ1-1; 10 positions agree with TRBD1. The CDR3 covers 18 residues. With V trimmed by 5 bases and J by 1 base, 13 bases remained unmatched. Germline V gene lookup returns CDR1 SGHAT and CDR2 FQNNGV. CDR3 in amino acids: CASSLRPGQGTQNTEAFF. DNA for the CDR3: TGTGCCAGCAGCCTGAGGCCGGGACAGGGGACCCAGAACACTGAAGCTTTCTTT.

This rearrangement joins TRBV9 to TRBJ2-1; 9 bases are a match to TRBD1. This CDR3 is 12 amino acids long. After removal of 6 bases from V and 8 bases from J, the junction contained 3 bases not matched to a gene. From germline, CDR1 is SGDLS and CDR2 YYNGEE. The CDR3 DNA follows: TGTGCCAGCACTGGACAGGGGTATGAGCAGTTCTTC. Its protein product is CASTGQGYEQFF.

V and J are TRBV6-5 and TRBJ1-4; D uncertain. With the DNA end fitting TRBJ2-2 better, the J assignment may be wrong. Per germline, CDR1 MNHEY and CDR2 SVGAGI. The CDR3 sequence is 12 residues long. In DNA, the CDR3 is TGTGCCAGCAGTCCCTTCTTTGGGGAGCTGTTTTTT. It translates to CASSPFFGELFF.

This chain joins TRBV2 and TRBJ2-1; 7 positions match TRBD1. The trim removed 6 bases at V and 9 bases at J, leaving 14 bases unmatched. The CDR3 consists of 15 residues. The germline V gene has CDR1 SNHLY and CDR2 FYNNEI. CDR3 in amino acids: CASRAEQGFIGEQFF. In nucleotides, the CDR3 is TGTGCCAGCAGAGCCGAACAGGGGTTCATCGGTGAGCAGTTCTTC.

The gene calls are TRBV2 and TRBJ2-1; D may be TRBD2 (6 bases). Germline assignment: CDR1 SNHLY and CDR2 FYNNEI. V was pared by 6 bases and J by 6 bases, with 6 bases between. The CDR3 length is 11 residues. As DNA, the CDR3 is TGTGCCAGCAGGGAGGGCAATGAGCAGTTCTTC. The encoded protein is CASREGNEQFF. The complete variable domain, with remaining parts taken from reference TRBV2 and TRBJ2-1, reads EPEVTQTPSHQVTQMGQEVILRCVPISNHLYFYWYRQILGQKVEFLVSFYNNEISEKSEIFDDQFSVERPDGSNFTLKIRSTKLEDSAMYFCASREGNEQFFGPGTRLTVL.